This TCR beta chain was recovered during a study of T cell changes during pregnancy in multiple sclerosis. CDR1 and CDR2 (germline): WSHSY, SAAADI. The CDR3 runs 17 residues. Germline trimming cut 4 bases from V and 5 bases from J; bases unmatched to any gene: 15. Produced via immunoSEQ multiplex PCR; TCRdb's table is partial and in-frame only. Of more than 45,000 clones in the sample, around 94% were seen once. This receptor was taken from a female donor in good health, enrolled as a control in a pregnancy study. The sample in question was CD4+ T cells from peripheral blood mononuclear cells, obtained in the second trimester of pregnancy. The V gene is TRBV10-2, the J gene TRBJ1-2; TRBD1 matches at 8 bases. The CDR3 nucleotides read TGCGCCAGCAGTGTGGGGGGACAGGAGATGATTTATTATGGCTACACCTTC. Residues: CASSVGGQEMIYYGYTF.